This T cell receptor beta chain derives from a study of blood T cell repertoires in COVID-19. Study summary: The cDNA or gDNA used as material had been derived from T cells, B-cell-depleted T cells, or PBMCs.

TCRdb's copy holds only in-frame clones and misses some; the assay was immunoSEQ multiplex PCR. This sample has about 230,000 clones, with over 75% found just once. Individuals aged about 18 to 89 years were recruited from 20 to 25 US areas. Per the germline V gene, CDR1 is MDHEN and CDR2 is SYDVKM. V was shortened by 4 bases and J by 4 bases, with 11 bases between the two germline ends. CDR3 length equals 13 residues. V and J are TRBV28 and TRBJ2-7; D remains ambiguous. Sequencing was done on a sample of PBMCs or T cells enriched from blood (not recorded which). The origin of this receptor is a woman aged 30 to 39 who had been exposed to COVID-19. DNA for the CDR3: TGTGCCAGCAGTTCGCTCGAGGAGTACGAGCAGTACTTC. Protein product: CASSSLEEYEQYF.